This section outlines one T cell receptor beta chain sequence together with its context. The CDR3 has 12 residues. V lost 4 bases and J 2 bases, leaving 6 bases between the germline ends. Per the germline V gene, CDR1 is MNHEY and CDR2 is SVGAGI. The record originates from a study of blood T cell repertoires in COVID-19. Turning to the study itself: Spain, Italy and the United States supplied samples that represented acute and convalescent COVID-19. Nucleic acid was either cDNA or gDNA, and it came from T cells, B-cell-depleted T cells, or PBMCs.

Original handling: Researchers report that nucleated cell counts were estimated from reference gene primer amplification. Profiled with immunoSEQ multiplex PCR; TCRdb holds only in-frame clones, not every one. V and J calls plus clone size are reproduced from that table; the DNA served to infer D and trimming. The sample contains some 67,000 clones, roughly nine tenths of which appear only once. This clonotype originated in a woman aged 80 or older with acute or convalescent COVID-19. The source material was peripheral blood. The rearrangement links TRBV6-5 to TRBJ2-7, with D perhaps matching TRBD1 (5 bases). The chain's CDR3 is CASSSQAYEQYF. The CDR3 bases are TGTGCCAGCAGTTCACAGGCCTACGAGCAGTACTTC.